The present T cell receptor beta chain was sequenced within a study of T-cell memory formation after mild COVID-19. Study-wide results and caveats: That cross-reactive memory joined was suggested by some responding clones appearing in pre-infection memory. What remained unconfirmed was the SARS-CoV-2 specificity of second-wave clones peaking on day 37. CD4/CD8 balance characterized clones contracting day 15 to 85, and CD4+ skew characterized later expanders.

TCRdb re-called the 5' RACE reads through MiXCR, storing one row per CDR3 protein. This table holds hundreds of thousands of distinct CDR3 sequences, over 25% found once. Only a few counts were recorded for this clonotype. The antigen remains unidentified. The receptor was derived from an adult woman who had mild COVID-19 (a few samples of this study predate the infection). Cell type and time point are not known. Sequenced: PBMCs or a T cell subset sorted from them (not recorded which).

CDR3 nucleotides: TGTGCCAGCAGCTTCCACCTAGCGGGGGGCGGGTACGAGCAGTACTTC. It codes for CASSFHLAGGGYEQYF. The chain is built from TRBV5-5 and TRBJ2-7; TRBD2 matches 11 bases. The CDR3 has 16 residues. Germline V CDR1 and CDR2: SGHKS, YYEKEE (reference sequence). Trimming cost V 2 bases and J 4 bases; bases outside gene matches: 8.